This TCR beta chain was documented in a study of lymphopenia after photon versus proton radiotherapy. General study results and limits: Proton therapy kept repertoires fairly stable, unlike photons, which gained effector/memory cells. Authors raise, but do not show, better survival with proton therapy. Larger post-nadir TCR diversity loss correlated inversely with survival in deceased patients. After the lymphocyte nadir, photon-treated repertoires showed oligoclonal expansion, especially of CD8+ Temra cells.

Worth noting for this clone: What it binds is not known.

Profiled with immunoSEQ multiplex PCR; TCRdb holds only in-frame clones, not every one. The table has around 160,000 clones, about nine tenths seen once. This CDR3 spans 13 amino acids. Germline V gene data show CDR1 as MNHNS and CDR2 as SASEGT. V shed 6 bases and J shed 5 bases, with 14 bases lying between them. This clonotype was obtained from a man in his fifties with gastric cancer. Sequences were derived from peripheral blood, sampled from a patient treated with photon-based radiotherapy. The rearrangement joins TRBV6-1 to TRBJ2-7; no definite D call. The chain's CDR3 is CASSGAKANEQYF. CDR3 in DNA: TGTGCCAGCAGCGGAGCAAAGGCCAACGAGCAGTACTTC.